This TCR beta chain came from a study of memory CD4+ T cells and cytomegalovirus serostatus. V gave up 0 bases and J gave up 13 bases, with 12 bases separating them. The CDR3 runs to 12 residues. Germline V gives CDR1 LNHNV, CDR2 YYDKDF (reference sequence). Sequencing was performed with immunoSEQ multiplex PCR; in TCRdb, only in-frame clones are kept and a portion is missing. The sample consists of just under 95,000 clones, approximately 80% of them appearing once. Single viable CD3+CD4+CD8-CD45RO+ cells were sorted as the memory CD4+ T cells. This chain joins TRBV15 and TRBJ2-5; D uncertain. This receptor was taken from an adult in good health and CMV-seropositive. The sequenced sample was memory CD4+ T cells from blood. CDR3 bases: TGTGCCACCAGCAGAGATCGGACCACCTCGTACTTC. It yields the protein CATSRDRTTSYF.